The 21 T cell receptor beta chains below come from one sample, sequenced in a study of T-cell memory formation after mild COVID-19. In TCRdb, the 5' RACE reads were re-called with MiXCR into one record per CDR3 protein. The sample contains hundreds of thousands of distinct CDR3 sequences, approximately 19% of which appear only once. Sequenced input: PBMCs or a T cell subset sorted from them (not recorded which). The source is an adult woman who had mild COVID-19 (a few samples of this study predate the infection). Cell type and time point are not known.

The chain joins TRBV19 to TRBJ2-1; 8 nucleotides align to TRBD2. The CDR3 runs to 15 residues. V lost 3 bases to trimming and J lost 3 bases; unmatched junction nucleotides: 4. Germline V gene data show CDR1 as LNHDA and CDR2 as SQIVND (reference sequence). The CDR3, as DNA: TGTGCCAGTAGTATTCAGGCGGGAGGCTACAATGAGCAGTTCTTC. Encoded protein: CASSIQAGGYNEQFF.

In its sample, this clonotype was seen a few times. This sequence joins TRBV4-2 and TRBJ2-1; 11 bases map to TRBD2. CDR3 length equals 17 residues. Germline lookup yields CDR1 LGHNA and CDR2 YNFKEQ. The junction had 12 bases not matched to a gene; V was cut back by 6 bases and J by 5 bases. CDR3 protein: CASRRKTSGTYDNEQFF. The CDR3 DNA reads as TGTGCCAGCAGGCGAAAGACTAGCGGGACCTACGACAATGAGCAGTTCTTC.

This clonotype was counted many times. The chain couples TRBV7-9 to TRBJ2-1; the D gene is possibly TRBD2 (6 bases). The CDR3 sequence is 12 residues long. CDR1 is SEHNR and CDR2 is FQNEAQ in the germline V gene (reference sequence). Trimming left V 3 bases short and J 7 bases short, with 7 bases between. In DNA form, the CDR3 reads TGTGCCAGCAGCTTTCGGGGGAATGAGCAGTTCTTC. This encodes CASSFRGNEQFF.

This clonotype was found a few times. The chain uses TRBV12-3 or TRBV12-4 and TRBJ2-5; 8 nucleotides agree with TRBD2. The CDR3 length is 13 residues. Losses at the gene ends were 8 bases for V and 5 bases for J; bases not matched to a gene: 7. The CDR3 region has the DNA TGTGCCAGCTGTTCTCGCGGGGGGGAGACCCAGTACTTC. Protein product: CASCSRGGETQYF.

This clonotype was seen a handful of times. V and J are TRBV24-1 and TRBJ2-1, with D hard to call. Between the trimmed V and J ends, which lost 1 base and 12 bases, there was a span of 9 bases. The germline gives CDR1 KGHDR, CDR2 SFDVKD. The CDR3 consists of 12 residues. The CDR3 loop is CATSDFLGGQFF. Written as DNA, the CDR3 is TGTGCCACCAGTGATTTCCTGGGTGGGCAGTTCTTC.

This clonotype appeared a few times. The V call is TRBV4-1, the J call TRBJ1-1, with 8 bases matching TRBD1. The J segment lost 11 bases and the V segment lost 3 bases, leaving 20 bases of the junction unmatched. This CDR3 has 17 residues. Germline-derived CDR1 and CDR2 are MGHRA and YSYEKL. This chain's CDR3 is CASSHTTPGQEKVRAFF. CDR3 nucleotides: TGCGCCAGCAGCCATACTACTCCGGGACAGGAAAAGGTGAGGGCTTTCTTT.

This clonotype was picked up one time. The CDR3 reads CASSPPSGVGSNQPQHF. CDR3 DNA sequence: TGTGCCAGCTCACCACCGTCCGGGGTCGGAAGCAATCAGCCCCAGCATTTT. This chain joins TRBV18 and TRBJ1-5, with D unresolved. The CDR3 length is 17 residues. Germline assignment: CDR1 KGHSH and CDR2 LQKENI. V shed 0 bases and J shed 1 base, with 13 bases lying between them. Looking up the rest from reference TRBV18 and TRBJ1-5 gives the full variable domain: NAGVMQNPRHLVRRRGQEARLRCSPMKGHSHVYWYRQLPEEGLKFMVYLQKENIIDESGMPKERFSAEFPKEGPSILRIQQVVRGDSAAYFCASSPPSGVGSNQPQHFGDGTRLSIL.

This clonotype was seen more than once but under ten times. V and J are TRBV3-1 and TRBJ1-4, with D unclear. Germline CDR1 and CDR2: LGHDT and YNNKEL (reference sequence). CDR3 length equals 16 residues. Trimming took off 4 bases at V and 0 bases at J, with 12 bases between the two ends. This CDR3 is CASSPGASATNEKLFF. CDR3 nucleotides: TGTGCCAGCAGCCCGGGCGCGAGTGCAACTAATGAAAAACTGTTTTTT.

The rearrangement uses TRBV5-1 and TRBJ2-3; 7 nucleotides line up with TRBD1. The CDR3 is 13 residues long. The V gene's germline CDR1 is SGHRS and CDR2 YFSETQ. The V segment lost 0 bases and the J segment 5 bases; nucleotides outside the gene matches: 0. The CDR3 protein is CASSLDRGDTQYF. In nucleotides, the CDR3 is TGCGCCAGCAGCTTGGACAGGGGAGATACGCAGTATTTT.

The V call is TRBV24-1, the J call TRBJ2-7; 8 bases fit TRBD1. Germline CDR1 KGHDR, CDR2 SFDVKD. This CDR3 is 16 amino acids long. With V trimmed by 3 bases and J by 5 bases, 11 bases remained unmatched. This CDR3 is CATSDPLDRGSHEQYF. The CDR3 DNA follows: TGTGCCACCAGTGATCCCCTCGACAGGGGATCCCACGAGCAGTACTTC.

This clonotype has only a few counts. The genes are TRBV7-9 and TRBJ2-3; D is unresolved. V lost 7 bases and J 6 bases, leaving 5 bases between the germline ends. Germline V CDR1 and CDR2: SEHNR, FQNEAQ (reference sequence). The CDR3 has 10 amino acids. In nucleotides, the CDR3 is TGTGCCAGCAAAGGGGATACGCAGTATTTT. As protein: CASKGDTQYF.

Only a few counts were recorded for this clonotype. The chain combines TRBV5-5 with TRBJ2-5; a weak D match, TRBD1 (5 bases). The V gene lost 1 base and the J gene lost 3 bases, with 10 bases spanning the gap. This CDR3 comprises 14 residues. Germline loops: CDR1 SGHKS, CDR2 YYEKEE (reference sequence). CDR3 loop: CASSLPLGEETQYF. CDR3 sequence (DNA): TGTGCCAGCAGCTTGCCGCTAGGGGAAGAGACCCAGTACTTC.

This clonotype appeared a few times. The chain links TRBV2 to TRBJ1-6, with a weak D call TRBD1 (5 bases). This CDR3 is 13 amino acids long. In germline, CDR1 is SNHLY, CDR2 FYNNEI. V was clipped by 8 bases and J by 10 bases, with 15 bases between them. CDR3 in DNA: TGTGCCAGCTCATTGGGGGAAGGGTCACCCCTCCACTTT. Encoded protein: CASSLGEGSPLHF.

The genes are TRBV15 and TRBJ2-1; D possibly matches TRBD1 or TRBD2 (6 bases each). V lost 0 bases, J lost 9 bases, and 15 bases lay in between. Germline lookup yields CDR1 LNHNV and CDR2 YYDKDF (reference sequence). This CDR3 has 15 amino acids. This CDR3 reads CATSRDSAGGGEQFF. The CDR3 DNA reads TGTGCCACCAGCAGAGATTCGGCCGGGGGCGGTGAGCAGTTCTTC.

The rearrangement uses TRBV27 and TRBJ1-1, with a possible D match to TRBD1 (5 bases). This CDR3 spans 12 amino acids. Germline-derived CDR1 and CDR2 are MNHEY and SMNVEV (reference sequence). V was trimmed by 5 bases and J by 11 bases, leaving 15 bases between them. CDR3: CASSPRGVVAFF. The CDR3 DNA is TGTGCCAGCAGTCCCCGAGGGGTCGTGGCTTTCTTT.

This clonotype was seen a handful of times. The rearrangement links TRBV20-1 to TRBJ2-1, with 10 nucleotides matching TRBD1. Looked up from germline, CDR1 is DFQATT and CDR2 is SNEGSKA (reference sequence). The CDR3 loop spans 11 amino acids. V dropped 6 bases and J dropped 10; count of bases not matched to a gene: 3. CDR3 amino acids: CSATGGEEQFF. In DNA, the CDR3 is TGCAGTGCGACAGGGGGCGAGGAGCAGTTCTTC.

The V call is TRBV6-5, the J call TRBJ1-5, with D maybe TRBD1 (5 bases). The CDR3 totals 14 residues. The V gene lost 6 bases and the J gene lost 9 bases, with 18 bases spanning the gap. Germline V CDR1 and CDR2: MNHEY, SVGAGI. The CDR3 DNA reads TGTGCCAGCAGAGGGGCAGGCGCTCAGGGGCCCCAGCATTTT. Residues: CASRGAGAQGPQHF.

This chain links TRBV7-8 with TRBJ2-3; TRBD2 agrees at 7 bases. Germline CDR1 SGHVS, CDR2 FQNEAQ. The ends lost 1 base at V and 2 bases at J; junction bases unmatched: 6. CDR3 length: 16 amino acids. CDR3 bases: TGTGCCAGCAGCTTAGGGCTAGCGGCCTACACAGATACGCAGTATTTT. Translating it yields CASSLGLAAYTDTQYF. The complete variable domain, with remaining parts taken from reference TRBV7-8 and TRBJ2-3, reads GAGVSQSPRYKVAKRGQDVALRCDPISGHVSLFWYQQALGQGPEFLTYFQNEAQLDKSGLPSDRFFAERPEGSVSTLKIQRTQQEDSAVYLCASSLGLAAYTDTQYFGPGTRLTVL.

This chain connects TRBV27 to TRBJ1-1, with D possibly being TRBD1 (6 bases). CDR1 and CDR2 from the germline V gene are MNHEY and SMNVEV (reference sequence). CDR3 length: 13 residues. Trimming took 6 bases from V and 12 from J, leaving 20 bases between them. The CDR3 coding sequence is TGTGCCAGCAGGCCGGGGGCACGGTTGGTAACTTTCTTT. Protein product: CASRPGARLVTFF.

In this sample, this clonotype turned up a few times. The chain joins TRBV6-6 to TRBJ2-7, with TRBD1 matching 8 bases. V lost 10 bases and J lost 6; bases outside the gene matches: 5. The CDR3 has 11 residues. Germline V gene lookup returns CDR1 MNHNY and CDR2 SVGAGI (reference sequence). The CDR3 spells CATGQGFEQYF. CDR3 nucleotides: TGTGCCACCGGACAGGGATTCGAGCAGTACTTC.

The V gene is TRBV5-6, the J gene TRBJ2-1; D uncertain. The ends were cut back, 5 bases at V and 9 bases at J, with 9 bases in the middle. The germline V gene has CDR1 SGHDT and CDR2 YYEEEE. This CDR3 contains 11 residues. The CDR3 nucleotides are TGTGCCAGCAGTACTACTGTTGAGCAGTTCTTC. Translating gives CASSTTVEQFF.